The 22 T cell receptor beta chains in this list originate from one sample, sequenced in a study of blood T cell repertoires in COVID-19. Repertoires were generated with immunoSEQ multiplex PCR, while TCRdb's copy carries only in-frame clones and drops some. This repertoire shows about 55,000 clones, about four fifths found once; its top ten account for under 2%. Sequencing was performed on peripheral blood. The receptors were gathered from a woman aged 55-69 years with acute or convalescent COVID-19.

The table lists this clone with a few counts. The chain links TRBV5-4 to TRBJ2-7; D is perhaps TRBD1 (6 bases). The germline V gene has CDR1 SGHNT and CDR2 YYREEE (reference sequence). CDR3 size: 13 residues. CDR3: CGAGDTVSYEQYF. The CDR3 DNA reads TGTGGCGCAGGGGACACCGTATCCTACGAGCAGTACTTC.

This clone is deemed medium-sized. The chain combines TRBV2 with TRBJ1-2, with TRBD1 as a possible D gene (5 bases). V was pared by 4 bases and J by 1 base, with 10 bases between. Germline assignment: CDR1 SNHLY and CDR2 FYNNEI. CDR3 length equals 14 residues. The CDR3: CASSVLQDNYGYTF. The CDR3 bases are TGTGCCAGCAGTGTCTTACAGGATAACTATGGCTACACCTTC.

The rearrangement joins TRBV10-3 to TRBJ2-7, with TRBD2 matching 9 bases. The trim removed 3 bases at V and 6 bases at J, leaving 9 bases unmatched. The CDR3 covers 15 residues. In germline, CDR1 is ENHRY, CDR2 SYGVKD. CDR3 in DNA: TGTGCCATCAGTGAAAGGGCGGGAGGGCCCGGCGAGCAGTACTTC. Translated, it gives CAISERAGGPGEQYF.

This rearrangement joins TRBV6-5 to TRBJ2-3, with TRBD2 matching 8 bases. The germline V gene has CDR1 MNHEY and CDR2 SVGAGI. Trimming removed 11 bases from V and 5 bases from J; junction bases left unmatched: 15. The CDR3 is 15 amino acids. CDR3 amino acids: CAYKAAGGGGDTQYF. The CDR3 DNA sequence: TGTGCCTACAAGGCGGCGGGGGGAGGGGGAGATACGCAGTATTTT.

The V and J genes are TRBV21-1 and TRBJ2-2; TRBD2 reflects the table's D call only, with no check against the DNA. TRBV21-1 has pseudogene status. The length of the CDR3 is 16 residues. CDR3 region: CASSTERTSAGGELFF. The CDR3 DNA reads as TGTGCCAGCAGCACCGAACGGACTAGCGCGGGCGGGGAGCTGTTTTTT.

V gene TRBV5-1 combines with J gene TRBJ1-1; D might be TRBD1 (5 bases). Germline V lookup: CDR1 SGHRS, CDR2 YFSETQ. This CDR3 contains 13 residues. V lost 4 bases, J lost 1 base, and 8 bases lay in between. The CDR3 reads CASSRQGNTEAFF. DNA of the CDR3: TGCGCCAGCAGCCGTCAGGGGAACACTGAAGCTTTCTTT.

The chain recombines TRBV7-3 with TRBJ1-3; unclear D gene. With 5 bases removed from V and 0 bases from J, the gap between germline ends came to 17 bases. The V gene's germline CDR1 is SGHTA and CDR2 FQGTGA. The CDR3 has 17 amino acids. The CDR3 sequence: CASSPRGPRDSGNTIYF. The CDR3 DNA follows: TGTGCCAGCAGCCCCCGGGGTCCCCGCGACTCTGGAAACACCATATATTTT.

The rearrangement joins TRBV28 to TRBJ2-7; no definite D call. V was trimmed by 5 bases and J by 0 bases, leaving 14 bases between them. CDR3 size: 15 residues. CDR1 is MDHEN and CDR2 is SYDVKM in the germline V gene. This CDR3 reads CASSPPFISSYEQYF. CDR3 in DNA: TGTGCCAGCAGTCCTCCCTTCATTAGCTCCTACGAGCAGTACTTC.

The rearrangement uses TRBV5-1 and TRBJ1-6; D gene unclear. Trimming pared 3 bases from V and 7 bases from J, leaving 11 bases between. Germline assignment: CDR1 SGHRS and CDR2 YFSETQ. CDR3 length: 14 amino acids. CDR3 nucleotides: TGCGCCAGCAGCTCGCCGAGCCCGAATTCACCCCTCCACTTT. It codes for CASSSPSPNSPLHF.

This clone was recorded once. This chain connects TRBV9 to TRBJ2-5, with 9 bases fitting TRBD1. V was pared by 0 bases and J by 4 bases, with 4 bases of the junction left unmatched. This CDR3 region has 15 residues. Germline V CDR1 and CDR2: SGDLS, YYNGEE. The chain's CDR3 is CASSVETGGGETQYF. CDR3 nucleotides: TGTGCCAGCAGCGTAGAGACAGGGGGAGGAGAGACCCAGTACTTC.

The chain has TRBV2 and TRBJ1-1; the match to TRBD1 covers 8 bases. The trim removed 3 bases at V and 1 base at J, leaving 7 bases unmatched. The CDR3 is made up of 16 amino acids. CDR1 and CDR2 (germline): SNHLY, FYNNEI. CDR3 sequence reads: CASSDGQGARNTEAFF. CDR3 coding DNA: TGTGCCAGCAGTGACGGTCAGGGGGCGCGGAACACTGAAGCTTTCTTT.

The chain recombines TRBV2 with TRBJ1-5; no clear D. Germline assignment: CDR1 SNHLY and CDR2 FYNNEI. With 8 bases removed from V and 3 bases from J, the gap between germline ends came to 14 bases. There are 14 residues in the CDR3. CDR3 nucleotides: TGTGCCAGCCAGTTAAGGACTCACAATCAGCCCCAGCATTTT. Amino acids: CASQLRTHNQPQHF.

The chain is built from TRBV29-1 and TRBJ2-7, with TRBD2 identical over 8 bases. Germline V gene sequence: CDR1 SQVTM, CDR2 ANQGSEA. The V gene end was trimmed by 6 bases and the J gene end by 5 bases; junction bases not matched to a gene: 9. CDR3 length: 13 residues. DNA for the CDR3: TGCAGCGTCAGGCGGGGGGCGGAGAACGAGCAGTACTTC. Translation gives CSVRRGAENEQYF.

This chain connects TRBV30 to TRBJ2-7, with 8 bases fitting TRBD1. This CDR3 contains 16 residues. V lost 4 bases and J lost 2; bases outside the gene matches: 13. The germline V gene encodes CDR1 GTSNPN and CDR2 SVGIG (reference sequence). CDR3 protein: CAWTPVWGQDPYEQYF. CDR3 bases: TGTGCCTGGACCCCTGTGTGGGGACAGGACCCCTACGAGCAGTACTTC.

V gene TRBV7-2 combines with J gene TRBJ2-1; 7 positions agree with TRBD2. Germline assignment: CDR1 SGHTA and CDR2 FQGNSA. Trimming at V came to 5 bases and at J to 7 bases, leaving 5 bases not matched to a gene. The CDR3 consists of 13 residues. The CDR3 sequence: CASSPGTINEQFF. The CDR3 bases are TGTGCCAGCAGCCCCGGGACTATAAATGAGCAGTTCTTC. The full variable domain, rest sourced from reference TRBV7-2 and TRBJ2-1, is GAGVSQSPSNKVTEKGKDVELRCDPISGHTALYWYRQSLGQGLEFLIYFQGNSAPDKSGLPSDRFSAERTGGSVSTLTIQRTQQEDSAVYLCASSPGTINEQFFGPGTRLTVL.

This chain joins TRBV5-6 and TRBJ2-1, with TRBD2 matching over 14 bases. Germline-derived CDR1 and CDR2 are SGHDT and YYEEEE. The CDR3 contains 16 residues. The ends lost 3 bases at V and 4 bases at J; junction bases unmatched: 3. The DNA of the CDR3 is TGTGCCAGCAGCTCGAGACTAGCGGGGGGGTACAATGAGCAGTTCTTC. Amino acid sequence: CASSSRLAGGYNEQFF.

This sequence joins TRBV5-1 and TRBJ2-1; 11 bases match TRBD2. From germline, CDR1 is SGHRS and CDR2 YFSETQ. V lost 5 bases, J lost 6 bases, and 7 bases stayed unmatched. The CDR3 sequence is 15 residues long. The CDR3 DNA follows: TGCGCCAGCAGTCTCTCACTAGCGGGGGTCAATGAGCAGTTCTTC. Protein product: CASSLSLAGVNEQFF. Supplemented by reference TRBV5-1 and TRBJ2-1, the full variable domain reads KAGVTQTPRYLIKTRGQQVTLSCSPISGHRSVSWYQQTPGQGLQFLFEYFSETQRNKGNFPGRFSGRQFSNSRSEMNVSTLELGDSALYLCASSLSLAGVNEQFFGPGTRLTVL.

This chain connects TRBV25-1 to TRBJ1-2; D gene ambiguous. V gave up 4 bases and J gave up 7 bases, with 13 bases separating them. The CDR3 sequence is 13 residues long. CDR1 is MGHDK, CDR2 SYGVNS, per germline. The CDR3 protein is CASSGGGSRGYTF. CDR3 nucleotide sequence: TGTGCCAGCAGTGGTGGAGGTAGTCGTGGCTACACCTTC.

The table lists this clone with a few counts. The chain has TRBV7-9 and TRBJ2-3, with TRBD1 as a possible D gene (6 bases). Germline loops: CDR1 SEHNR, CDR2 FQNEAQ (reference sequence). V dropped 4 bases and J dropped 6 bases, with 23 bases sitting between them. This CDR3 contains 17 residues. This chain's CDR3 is CASSYRLGLGGTDTQYF. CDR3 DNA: TGTGCCAGCAGCTACCGTTTGGGTCTAGGGGGTACGGATACGCAGTATTTT.

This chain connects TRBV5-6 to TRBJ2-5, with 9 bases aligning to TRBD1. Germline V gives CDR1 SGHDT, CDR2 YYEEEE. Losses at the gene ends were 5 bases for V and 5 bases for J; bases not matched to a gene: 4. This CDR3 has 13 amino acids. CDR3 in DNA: TGTGCCAGCAGACAGGGGGCGGGGGAGACCCAGTACTTC. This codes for CASRQGAGETQYF.

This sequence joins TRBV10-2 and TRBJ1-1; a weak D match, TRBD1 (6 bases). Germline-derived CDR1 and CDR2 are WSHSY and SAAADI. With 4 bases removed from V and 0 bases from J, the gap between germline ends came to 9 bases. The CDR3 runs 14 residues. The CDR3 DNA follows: TGCGCCAGCAGTGCAGACAGGCTGAACACTGAAGCTTTCTTT. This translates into CASSADRLNTEAFF.

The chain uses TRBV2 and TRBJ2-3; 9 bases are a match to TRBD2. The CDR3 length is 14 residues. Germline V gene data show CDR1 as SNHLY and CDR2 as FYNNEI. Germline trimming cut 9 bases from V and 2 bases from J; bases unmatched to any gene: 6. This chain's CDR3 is CARGSGGFTDTQYF. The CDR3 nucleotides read TGTGCCAGAGGTAGCGGGGGATTCACAGATACGCAGTATTTT.